This T cell receptor beta chain originates from a study of T cells in Graves' hyperthyroidism and ophthalmopathy (dated by TCRdb to between 2018 and 2021). Study-level background: Peripheral blood was collected at initial diagnosis, before any treatment. A discovery cohort of about 100 patients, roughly 40 with Graves' ophthalmopathy and 55 to 65 with stable Graves' hyperthyroidism, was used to find distinguishing TCR V-J signatures. Prospective prediction of ophthalmopathy was tested in an independent validation cohort of 18 to 20 hyperthyroidism patients and approximately 17 patients who later progressed to ophthalmopathy. The 100 discovery patients were randomly divided into training and test sets at a 7:3 ratio. In roughly six Graves' hyperthyroidism patients, the study also compared T-cell repertoires from thyroid tissue with T-cell repertoires from blood. Following sampling, methimazole starting at 30 mg daily was given to hyperthyroidism patients, and high-dose intravenous methylprednisolone was given to ophthalmopathy patients. TCR Vbeta CDR3 sequencing of 120 to 150 peripheral blood samples (roughly 43 ophthalmopathy, about 80 hyperthyroidism and roughly 17 progressor patients) is reported in the paper. What the research found in general, with its limitations: Sample size was not statistically predetermined, and investigators were not blinded to group allocation. In validation, progression to ophthalmopathy was predicted by the model with roughly 71% sensitivity and roughly 72% specificity, a median of roughly 6 months before onset. Blood samples also contained most of the expanded thyroid clonotypes (frequency above 0.001), which suggests that blood repertoires may reflect thyroid immune responses. In cross-validation, a model built on a 13 V-J signature told ophthalmopathy apart from stable hyperthyroidism with approximately 91% sensitivity and about 81% specificity, and in testing the same model reached 80%/75%.

Hyperthyroidism patients were aged 18 to 65 years and newly diagnosed, with disease duration of less than 2 months. Any patient with an uncontrolled infection, another autoimmune disease, pregnancy or lactation was excluded. Diagnoses were established on the basis of clinical symptoms, serum thyroxine and TRAb, thyroid ultrasound, and orbital computed tomography. Blood from progressor patients was collected at the time of first diagnosis with hyperthyroidism, before any ophthalmopathy symptoms had appeared. PBMCs were separated from 10 ml of fresh peripheral blood using Ficoll-Paque density gradient centrifugation. Progressor patients were initially diagnosed with Graves' hyperthyroidism and developed ophthalmopathy during follow-up. Total RNA was extracted using Trizol reagent, and RNA quality was assessed on an Agilent 2100 Bioanalyzer. The CDR3, from cysteine to phenylalanine, totals 17 residues. The retained sequence is limited to the CDR3, 51 bases, with the frame set at the first base. Trimming removed 0 bases from V and 4 bases from J; the gene matches leave 6 bases unexplained. CDR1 and CDR2, per the germline V gene (reference sequence), are LGHDT and YNNKEL.

There are many counts of this clonotype. Its cognate antigen has yet to be identified. No clone much larger than this one lies a single base away; base qualities are absent. TCR beta CDR3 regions were amplified from RNA transcripts. The TCR CDR3 was subjected to a first round of RT-PCR using the HTBI primer set and the Qiagen OneStep RT-PCR kit. Libraries were constructed in a second round of multiplex PCR, after which size selection and purification were carried out. The libraries were sequenced on an Illumina HiSeq2000 using paired-end 100 bp reads. The original methods were these. SOAPnuke was used to process the raw data, removing reads that contained adapters or uncalled bases, had a mean Phred below 15, or lacked an exact match to the constant primer or identifier. High-quality paired reads were merged with COPE v1.2.5, and unique nucleotide sequences were defined as clonotypes. Clonotypes were aligned to IMGT TRBV, TRBD and TRBJ reference segments using MiTCR v1.1. The analysis included only V-J combinations with a frequency above 0.0001, which together covered over 98% of the repertoires. A TCS score was defined as the ratio of F50 (clonal expansion) to E x V (chaos), with BLOSUM62-based TCRdist applied between CDR3 peptides within each V-J. Welch's t-statistics and random forest reduced around 520 V-J features to 10 to 15, which were used in a naive Bayes classifier (R e1071). TCRdb itself trimmed the public reads at Q25 with fastp, ran MiXCR and retained productive beta chains. Entries are consolidated by CDR3 protein sequence, retaining the most common genes and DNA. The V and J calls reflect TCRdb's pipeline rather than the authors' work. Counted in this sample were hundreds of thousands of distinct CDR3 sequences; about 15% of them appeared once. Of the sample, 4.5% to 6% is held by the ten largest clones.

The sequenced sample consisted of blood. The chain was built from TRBV3-1 and TRBJ2-5; TRBD2 fits 12 bases in the junction. This clonotype originated in a woman in her thirties with Graves' hyperthyroidism that later progressed to Graves' ophthalmopathy. CDR3 protein: CASSQDLSTSGGETQYF. The bases read TGTGCCAGCAGCCAAGATCTATCGACTAGCGGGGGAGAGACCCAGTACTTC.